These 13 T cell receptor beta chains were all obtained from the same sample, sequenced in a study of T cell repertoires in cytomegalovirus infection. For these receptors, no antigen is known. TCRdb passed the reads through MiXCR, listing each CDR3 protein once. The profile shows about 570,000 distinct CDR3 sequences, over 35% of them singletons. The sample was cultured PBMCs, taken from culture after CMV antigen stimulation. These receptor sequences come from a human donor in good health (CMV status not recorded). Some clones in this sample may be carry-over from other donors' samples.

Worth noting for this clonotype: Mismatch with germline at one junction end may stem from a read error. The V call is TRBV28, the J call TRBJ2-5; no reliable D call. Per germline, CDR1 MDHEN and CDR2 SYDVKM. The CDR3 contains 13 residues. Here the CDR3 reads CASSLPEKENQYF. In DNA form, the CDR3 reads TGTGCCAGCAGTTTACCGGAAAAAGAGAACCAGTACTTC.

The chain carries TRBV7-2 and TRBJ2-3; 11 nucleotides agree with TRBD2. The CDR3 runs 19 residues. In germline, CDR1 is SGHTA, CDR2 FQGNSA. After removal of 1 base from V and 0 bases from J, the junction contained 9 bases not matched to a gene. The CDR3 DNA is TGTGCCAGCAGCTTAGGGGTCGTAGCGGGGGGGTTGAGCACAGATACGCAGTATTTT. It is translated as CASSLGVVAGGLSTDTQYF.

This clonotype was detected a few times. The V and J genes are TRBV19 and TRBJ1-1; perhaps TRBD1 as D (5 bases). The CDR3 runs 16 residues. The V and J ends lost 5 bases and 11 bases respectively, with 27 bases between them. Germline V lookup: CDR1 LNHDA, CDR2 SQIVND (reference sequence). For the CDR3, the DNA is TGTGCCAGTAGTGTAGCTCCCTCCGGGACCCCCACCGAGGCTTTCTTT. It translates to CASSVAPSGTPTEAFF.

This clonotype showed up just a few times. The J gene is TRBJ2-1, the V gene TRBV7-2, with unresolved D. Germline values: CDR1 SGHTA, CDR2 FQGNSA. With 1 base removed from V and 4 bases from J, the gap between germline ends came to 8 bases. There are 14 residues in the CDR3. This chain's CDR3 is CASSLVVGYNEQFF. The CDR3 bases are TGTGCCAGCAGCTTAGTTGTGGGATACAATGAGCAGTTCTTC.

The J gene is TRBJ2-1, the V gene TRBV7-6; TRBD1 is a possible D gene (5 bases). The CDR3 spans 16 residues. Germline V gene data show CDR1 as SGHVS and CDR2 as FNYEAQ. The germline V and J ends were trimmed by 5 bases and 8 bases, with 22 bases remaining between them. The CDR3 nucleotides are TGTGCCAGCAGCCGACAGCCCTCGGGCAGGTTGGATGAGCAGTTCTTC. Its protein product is CASSRQPSGRLDEQFF.

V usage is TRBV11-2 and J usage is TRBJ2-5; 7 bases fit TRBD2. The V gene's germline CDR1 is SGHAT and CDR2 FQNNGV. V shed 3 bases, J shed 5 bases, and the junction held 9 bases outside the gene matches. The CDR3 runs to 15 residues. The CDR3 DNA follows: TGTGCCAGCAGCTTGACTAGCACCCGGGGGGAGACCCAGTACTTC. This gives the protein CASSLTSTRGETQYF.

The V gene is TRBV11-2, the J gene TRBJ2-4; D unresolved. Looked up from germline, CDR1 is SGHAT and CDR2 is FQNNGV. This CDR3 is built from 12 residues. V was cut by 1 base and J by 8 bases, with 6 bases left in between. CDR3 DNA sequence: TGTGCCAGCAGCTTAGTTCAGGACATTCAGTACTTC. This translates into CASSLVQDIQYF. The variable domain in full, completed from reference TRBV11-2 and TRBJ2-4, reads EAGVAQSPRYKIIEKRQSVAFWCNPISGHATLYWYQQILGQGPKLLIQFQNNGVVDDSQLPKDRFSAERLKGVDSTLKIQPAKLEDSAVYLCASSLVQDIQYFGAGTRLSVL.

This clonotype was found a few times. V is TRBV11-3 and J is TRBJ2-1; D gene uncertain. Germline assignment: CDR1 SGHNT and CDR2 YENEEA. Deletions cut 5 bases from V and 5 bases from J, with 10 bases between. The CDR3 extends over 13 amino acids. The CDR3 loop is CASSPYSDNEQFF. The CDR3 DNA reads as TGTGCCAGCAGCCCTTACTCGGACAATGAGCAGTTCTTC.

The CDR3 is CSASRDRVSDEQYF. CDR3 nucleotide sequence: TGCAGTGCTAGTAGGGACAGGGTGTCCGACGAGCAGTACTTC. The V call is TRBV20-1, the J call TRBJ2-7, with TRBD1 matching over 9 bases. Germline CDR1 DFQATT, CDR2 SNEGSKA (reference sequence). The CDR3 sequence is 14 residues long. Trimming removed 3 bases from V and 5 bases from J; junction bases left unmatched: 8.

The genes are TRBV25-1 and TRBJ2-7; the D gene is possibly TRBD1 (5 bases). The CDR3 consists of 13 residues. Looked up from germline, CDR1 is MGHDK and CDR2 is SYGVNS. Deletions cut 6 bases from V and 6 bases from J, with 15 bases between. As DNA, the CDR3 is TGTGCCAGCAGCTACCAGGGATTCCTCGAGCAGTACTTC. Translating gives CASSYQGFLEQYF.

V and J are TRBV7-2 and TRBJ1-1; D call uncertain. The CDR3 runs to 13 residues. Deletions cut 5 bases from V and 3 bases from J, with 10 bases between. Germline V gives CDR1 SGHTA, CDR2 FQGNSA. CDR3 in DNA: TGTGCCAGCAGCCCCGTGAGGGACACTGAAGCTTTCTTT. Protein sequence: CASSPVRDTEAFF.

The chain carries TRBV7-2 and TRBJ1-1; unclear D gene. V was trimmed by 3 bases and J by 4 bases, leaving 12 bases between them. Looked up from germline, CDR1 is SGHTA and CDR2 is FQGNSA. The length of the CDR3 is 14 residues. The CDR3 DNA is TGTGCCAGCAGCTTTTCGGGATTTGGCACTGAAGCTTTCTTT. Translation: CASSFSGFGTEAFF.

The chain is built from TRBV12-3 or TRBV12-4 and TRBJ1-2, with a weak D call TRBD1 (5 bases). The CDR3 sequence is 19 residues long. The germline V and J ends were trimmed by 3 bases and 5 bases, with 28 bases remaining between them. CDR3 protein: CASSFGEKGRPGEGYGYTF. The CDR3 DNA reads TGTGCCAGCAGTTTTGGGGAGAAGGGGCGGCCCGGGGAGGGATATGGCTACACCTTC.